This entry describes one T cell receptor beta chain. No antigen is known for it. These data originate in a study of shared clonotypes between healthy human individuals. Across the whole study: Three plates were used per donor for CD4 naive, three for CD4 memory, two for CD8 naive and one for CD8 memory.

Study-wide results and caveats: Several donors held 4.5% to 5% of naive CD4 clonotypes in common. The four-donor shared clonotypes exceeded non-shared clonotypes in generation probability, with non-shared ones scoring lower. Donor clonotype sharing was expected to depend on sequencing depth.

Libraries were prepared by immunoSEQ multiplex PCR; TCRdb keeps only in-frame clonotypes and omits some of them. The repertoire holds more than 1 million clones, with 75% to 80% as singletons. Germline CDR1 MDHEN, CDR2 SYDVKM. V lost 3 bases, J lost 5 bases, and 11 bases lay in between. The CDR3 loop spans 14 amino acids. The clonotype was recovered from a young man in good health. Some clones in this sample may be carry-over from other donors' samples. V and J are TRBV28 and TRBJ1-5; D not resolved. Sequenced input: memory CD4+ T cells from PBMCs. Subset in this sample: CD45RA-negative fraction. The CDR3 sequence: CASSFRRRDQPQHF. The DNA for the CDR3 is TGTGCCAGCAGTTTTCGAAGGCGGGATCAGCCCCAGCATTTT. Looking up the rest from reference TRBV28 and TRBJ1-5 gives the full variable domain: DVKVTQSSRYLVKRTGEKVFLECVQDMDHENMFWYRQDPGLGLRLIYFSYDVKMKEKGDIPEGYSVSREKKERFSLILESASTNQTSMYLCASSFRRRDQPQHFGDGTRLSIL.